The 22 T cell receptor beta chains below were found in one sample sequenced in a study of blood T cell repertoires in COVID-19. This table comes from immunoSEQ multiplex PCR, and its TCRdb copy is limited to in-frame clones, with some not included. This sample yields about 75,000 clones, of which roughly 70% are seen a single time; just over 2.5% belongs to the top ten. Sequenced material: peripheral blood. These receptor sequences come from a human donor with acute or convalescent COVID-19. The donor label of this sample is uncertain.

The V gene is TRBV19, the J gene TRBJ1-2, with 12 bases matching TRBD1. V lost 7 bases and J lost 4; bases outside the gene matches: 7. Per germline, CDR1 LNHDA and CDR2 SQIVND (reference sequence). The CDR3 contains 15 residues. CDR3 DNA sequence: TGTGCCAGTAACCCCCGGGACAGGGGGCCCTATGGCTACACCTTC. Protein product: CASNPRDRGPYGYTF.

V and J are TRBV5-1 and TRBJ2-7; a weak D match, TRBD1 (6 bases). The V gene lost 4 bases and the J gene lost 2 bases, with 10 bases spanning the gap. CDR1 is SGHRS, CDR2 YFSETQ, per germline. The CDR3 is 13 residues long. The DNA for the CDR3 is TGCGCCAGCAGCCCGGACAGTCCCTACGAGCAGTACTTC. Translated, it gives CASSPDSPYEQYF.

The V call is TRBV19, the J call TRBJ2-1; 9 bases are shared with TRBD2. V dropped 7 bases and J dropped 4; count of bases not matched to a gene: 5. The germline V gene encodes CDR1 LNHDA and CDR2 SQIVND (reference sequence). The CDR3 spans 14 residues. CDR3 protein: CASTQGLAYNEQFF. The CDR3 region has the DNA TGTGCCAGTACCCAGGGACTAGCTTACAATGAGCAGTTCTTC.

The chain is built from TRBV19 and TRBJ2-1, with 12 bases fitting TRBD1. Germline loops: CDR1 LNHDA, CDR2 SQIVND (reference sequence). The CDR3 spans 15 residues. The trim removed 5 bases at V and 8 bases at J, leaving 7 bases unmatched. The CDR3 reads CASSLFGTGGDEQFF. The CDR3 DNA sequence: TGTGCCAGTAGTCTGTTCGGGACAGGGGGCGATGAGCAGTTCTTC.

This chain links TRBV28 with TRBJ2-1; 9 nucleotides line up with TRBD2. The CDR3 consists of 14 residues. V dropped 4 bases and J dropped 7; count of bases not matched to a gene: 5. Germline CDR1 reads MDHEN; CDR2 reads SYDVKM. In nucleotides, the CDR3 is TGTGCCAGCAGTTGGGGACTAGCCGGTAATGAGCAGTTCTTC. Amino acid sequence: CASSWGLAGNEQFF.

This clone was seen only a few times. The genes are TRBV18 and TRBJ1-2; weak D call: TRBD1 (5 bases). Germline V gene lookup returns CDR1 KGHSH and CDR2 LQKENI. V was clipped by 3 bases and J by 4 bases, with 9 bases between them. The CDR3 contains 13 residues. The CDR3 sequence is CASSPGQFYGYTF. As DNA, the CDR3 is TGTGCCAGCTCACCGGGGCAGTTCTATGGCTACACCTTC.

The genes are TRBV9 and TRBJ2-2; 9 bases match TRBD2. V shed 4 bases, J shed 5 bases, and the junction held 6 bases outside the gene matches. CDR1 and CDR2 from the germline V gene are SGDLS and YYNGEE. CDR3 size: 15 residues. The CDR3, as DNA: TGTGCCAGCAGCCTTAGCGGGGGAGAGACCGGGGAGCTGTTTTTT. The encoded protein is CASSLSGGETGELFF.

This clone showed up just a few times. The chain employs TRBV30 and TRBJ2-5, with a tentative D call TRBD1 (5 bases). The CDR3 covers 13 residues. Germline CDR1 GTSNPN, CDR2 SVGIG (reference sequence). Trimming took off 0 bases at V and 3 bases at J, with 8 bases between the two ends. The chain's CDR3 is CAWSVVGEETQYF. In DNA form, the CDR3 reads TGTGCCTGGAGTGTAGTAGGGGAAGAGACCCAGTACTTC.

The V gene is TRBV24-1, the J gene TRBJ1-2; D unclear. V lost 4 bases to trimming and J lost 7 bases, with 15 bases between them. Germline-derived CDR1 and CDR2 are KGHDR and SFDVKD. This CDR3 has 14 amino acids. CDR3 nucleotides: TGTGCCACCAGTGAAACCTGGTCAGGATCTGGCTACACCTTC. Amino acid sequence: CATSETWSGSGYTF.

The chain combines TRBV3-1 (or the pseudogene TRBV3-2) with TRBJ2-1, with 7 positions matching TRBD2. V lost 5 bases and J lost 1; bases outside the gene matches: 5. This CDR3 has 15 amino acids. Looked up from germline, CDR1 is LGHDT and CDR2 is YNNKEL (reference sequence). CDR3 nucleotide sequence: TGTGCCAGCAGCTTCCAGCGGGGATCCTACAATGAGCAGTTCTTC. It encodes CASSFQRGSYNEQFF.

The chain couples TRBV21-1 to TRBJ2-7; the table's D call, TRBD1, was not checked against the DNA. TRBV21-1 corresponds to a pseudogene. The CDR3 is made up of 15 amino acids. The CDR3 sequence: CASSSPGQGDYEQYV. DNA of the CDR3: TGTGCCAGCAGCAGCCCGGGACAGGGTGACTACGAGCAGTACGTC.

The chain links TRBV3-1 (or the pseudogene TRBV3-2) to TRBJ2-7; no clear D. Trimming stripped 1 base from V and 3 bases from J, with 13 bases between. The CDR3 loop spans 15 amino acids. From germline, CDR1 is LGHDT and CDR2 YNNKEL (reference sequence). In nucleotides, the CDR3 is TGTGCCAGCAGCCAAGGTCGCGGCAGCTACTACGAGCAGTACTTC. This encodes CASSQGRGSYYEQYF.

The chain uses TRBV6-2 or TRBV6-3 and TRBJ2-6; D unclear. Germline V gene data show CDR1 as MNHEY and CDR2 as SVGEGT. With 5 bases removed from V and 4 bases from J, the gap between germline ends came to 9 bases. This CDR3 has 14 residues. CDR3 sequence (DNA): TGTGCCAGCAGTGAGGCTGCGGGGGCCAACGTCCTGACTTTC. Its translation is CASSEAAGANVLTF.

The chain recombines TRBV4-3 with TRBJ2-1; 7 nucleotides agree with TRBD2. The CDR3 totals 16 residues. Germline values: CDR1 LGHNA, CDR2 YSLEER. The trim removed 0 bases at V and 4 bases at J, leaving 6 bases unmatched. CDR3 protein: CASSQEGGGTYNEQFF. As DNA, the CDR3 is TGCGCCAGCAGCCAAGAGGGGGGAGGGACTTACAATGAGCAGTTCTTC.

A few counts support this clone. The CDR3 is CATSDTGNGGYTF. The CDR3 region has the DNA TGTGCCACCAGTGATACAGGGAACGGCGGCTACACCTTC. This sequence joins TRBV24-1 and TRBJ1-2, with D possibly matching TRBD1 (6 bases). The germline V gene has CDR1 KGHDR and CDR2 SFDVKD. V was cut by 3 bases and J by 8 bases, with 12 bases left in between. This CDR3 spans 13 amino acids.

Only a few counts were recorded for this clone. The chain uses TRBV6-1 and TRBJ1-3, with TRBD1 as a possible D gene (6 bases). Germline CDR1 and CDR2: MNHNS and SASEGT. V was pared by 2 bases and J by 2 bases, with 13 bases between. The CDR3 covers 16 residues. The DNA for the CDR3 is TGTGCCAGCAGTGAAATCAGGGGATATACTGGAAACACCATATATTTT. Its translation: CASSEIRGYTGNTIYF.

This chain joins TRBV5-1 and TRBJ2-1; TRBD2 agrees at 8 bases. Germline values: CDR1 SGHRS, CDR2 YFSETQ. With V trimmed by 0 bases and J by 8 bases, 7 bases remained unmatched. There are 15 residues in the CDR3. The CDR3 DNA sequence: TGCGCCAGCAGCTTGGCGGGCGGGGGGCCCTATGAGCAGTTCTTC. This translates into CASSLAGGGPYEQFF.

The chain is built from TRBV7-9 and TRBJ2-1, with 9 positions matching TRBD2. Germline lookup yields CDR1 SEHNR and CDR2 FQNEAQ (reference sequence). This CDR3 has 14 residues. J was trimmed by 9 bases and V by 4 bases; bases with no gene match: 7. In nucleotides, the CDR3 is TGTGCCAGCAGCTCAGCGGGGGGAACTCGTGAGCAGTTCTTC. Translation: CASSSAGGTREQFF.

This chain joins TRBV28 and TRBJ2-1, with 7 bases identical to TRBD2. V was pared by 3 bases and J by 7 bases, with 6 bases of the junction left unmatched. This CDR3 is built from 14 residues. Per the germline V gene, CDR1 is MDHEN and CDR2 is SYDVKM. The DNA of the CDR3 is TGTGCCAGCAGTTTCGAGGAAGCGGGAAATGAGCAGTTCTTC. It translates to CASSFEEAGNEQFF.

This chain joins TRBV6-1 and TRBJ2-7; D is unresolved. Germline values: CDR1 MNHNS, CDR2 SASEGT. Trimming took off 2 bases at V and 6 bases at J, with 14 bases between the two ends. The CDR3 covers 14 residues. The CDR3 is CASSEPGFYTEQYV. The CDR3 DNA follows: TGTGCCAGCAGTGAACCCGGGTTTTATACCGAGCAGTACGTC.

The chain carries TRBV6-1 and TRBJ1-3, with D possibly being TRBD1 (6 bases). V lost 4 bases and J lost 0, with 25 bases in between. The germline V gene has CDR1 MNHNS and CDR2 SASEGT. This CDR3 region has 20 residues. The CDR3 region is CASSAQDRVNARISGNTIYF. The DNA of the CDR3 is TGTGCCAGCAGTGCCCAGGACAGAGTCAATGCCCGTATCTCTGGAAACACCATATATTTT.

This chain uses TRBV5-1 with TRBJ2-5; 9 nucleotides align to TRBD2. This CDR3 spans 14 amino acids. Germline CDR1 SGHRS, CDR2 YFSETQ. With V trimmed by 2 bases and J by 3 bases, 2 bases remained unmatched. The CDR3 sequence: CASSFLAGEETQYF. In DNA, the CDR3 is TGCGCCAGCAGCTTTTTAGCGGGAGAAGAGACCCAGTACTTC.